This T cell receptor (beta chain) was found in a study of cytomegalovirus exposure and HLA in healthy donors. This clone was seen more than once but under ten times. Sequencing used immunoSEQ multiplex PCR; TCRdb keeps in-frame clones, though not all of them. Found here are roughly 250,000 clones, 90% of them singletons; the top ten hold 0.35% to 0.4%. Germline V gene sequence: CDR1 SGHRS, CDR2 YFSETQ. The V segment lost 0 bases and the J segment 3 bases; nucleotides outside the gene matches: 8. The CDR3 is 17 amino acids. Sequences were obtained from PBMCs. The receptor comes from a young woman in good health and CMV-seronegative. The chain is built from TRBV5-1 and TRBJ2-2; 7 bases align to TRBD1. For the CDR3, the DNA is TGCGCCAGCAGCTTGGCCTTAGGGGGCAGGGACACCGGGGAGCTGTTTTTT. It encodes CASSLALGGRDTGELFF.